Listed here are 2 T cell receptor beta chains from one sample, sequenced in a study of metastatic and nonmetastatic thyroid tumors. There were no patients who had received any treatment before thyroid surgery. Using MiXCR, TCRdb reanalyzed the PCR reads. The sample contains some 21,000 clones, around 16% of which appear only once. Sequencing was performed on blood. Source of these receptors: a female donor with papillary thyroid cancer or a benign thyroid nodule (not recorded which). Some clones in this sample may be carry-over from other donors' samples.

This clone was found a few times. This may be a read error, as it is one base from a much larger clone. The chain joins TRBV12-3 or TRBV12-4 to TRBJ2-5, with D possibly being TRBD1 or TRBD2 (6 bases each). V was clipped by 8 bases and J by 5 bases, with 18 bases between them. This CDR3 spans 14 amino acids. The CDR3 DNA sequence: TGTGCCAGCTGCCCCTCGGGGGCCGGGGAGACCCAGTACTTC. Encoded protein: CASCPSGAGETQYF.

This clone was seen many times. Here the CDR3 reads CASSPESGNYEQYF. The CDR3 bases are TGTGCCAGCAGCCCAGAATCGGGCAACTACGAGCAGTACTTC. This chain uses TRBV7-8 with TRBJ2-7; D is undetermined. Germline V gene data show CDR1 as SGHVS and CDR2 as FQNEAQ. V was pared by 5 bases and J by 3 bases, with 14 bases between. The CDR3 is made up of 14 amino acids.